These 20 T cell receptor beta chains originate from one sample sequenced in a study of OX40 agonist ivuxolimab in advanced cancers. TCRdb keeps only in-frame clones here, not all; method: immunoSEQ multiplex PCR. Seen here are tens of thousands of clones, roughly 90% observed once, and the top ten hold less than 40%. The source was CD4+ or CD8+ T cells sorted from blood, collected in a trial of the OX40 agonist ivuxolimab. These receptor sequences come from an adult with an advanced solid tumor such as melanoma, head and neck, liver or kidney cancer.

The table lists this clone with a count of one. The chain is built from TRBV27 and TRBJ2-1, with D tentatively TRBD2 (5 bases). Trimming cost V 2 bases and J 7 bases, with 9 bases left between them. Germline CDR1 reads MNHEY; CDR2 reads SMNVEV (reference sequence). The CDR3 runs to 13 residues. DNA for the CDR3: TGTGCCAGCAGTTTAGCTCGGGGAAATGAGCAGTTCTTC. Translation gives CASSLARGNEQFF.

The V gene is TRBV27, the J gene TRBJ1-2; no clear D. The CDR3 consists of 14 residues. The V gene lost 0 bases and the J gene lost 8 bases, with 13 bases spanning the gap. Germline loops: CDR1 MNHEY, CDR2 SMNVEV (reference sequence). CDR3: CASSLSGGKNGYTF. The CDR3 DNA sequence: TGTGCCAGCAGTTTATCAGGTGGGAAAAACGGCTACACCTTC.

The chain carries TRBV4-1 and TRBJ1-3; D is unclear. From germline, CDR1 is MGHRA and CDR2 YSYEKL. The V end lost 0 bases, the J end lost 4 bases, and 13 bases lay between the germline ends. This CDR3 is built from 16 residues. The CDR3 loop reads CASSQDRGGGGNTIYF. The CDR3 DNA reads as TGCGCCAGCAGCCAAGATCGGGGAGGAGGCGGAAACACCATATATTTT.

The chain combines TRBV9 with TRBJ2-2, with 11 bases that match TRBD2. Looked up from germline, CDR1 is SGDLS and CDR2 is YYNGEE. The CDR3 is 14 residues long. Trimming at V came to 4 bases and at J to 4 bases, leaving 0 bases not matched to a gene. CDR3 coding DNA: TGTGCCAGCAGCACTAGCGGGAGCACCGGGGAGCTGTTTTTT. The encoded protein is CASSTSGSTGELFF.

The chain is built from TRBV5-1 and TRBJ1-2; TRBD1 agrees at 7 bases. V lost 4 bases and J lost 7; bases outside the gene matches: 10. CDR1 is SGHRS, CDR2 YFSETQ, per germline. The CDR3 covers 14 residues. This CDR3 is CASSEETGWGGYTF. CDR3 DNA sequence: TGCGCCAGCAGCGAAGAGACAGGGTGGGGTGGCTACACCTTC.

The chain carries TRBV7-2 and TRBJ2-3; the D is unclear. Trimming stripped 1 base from V and 0 bases from J, with 8 bases between. CDR3 length: 15 residues. Germline loops: CDR1 SGHTA, CDR2 FQGNSA. The CDR3 region has the DNA TGTGCCAGCAGCTTAGAGCAGTACAGCACAGATACGCAGTATTTT. It translates to CASSLEQYSTDTQYF.

The chain employs TRBV5-1 and TRBJ1-2, with D possibly TRBD1 on 6 matching bases. V dropped 4 bases and J dropped 4 bases, with 11 bases sitting between them. The germline gives CDR1 SGHRS, CDR2 YFSETQ. CDR3 length: 13 amino acids. The CDR3 coding sequence is TGCGCCAGCAGCCCCGGACAGACCTATGGCTACACCTTC. Translating gives CASSPGQTYGYTF. The whole variable domain, remainder taken from reference TRBV5-1 and TRBJ1-2, is KAGVTQTPRYLIKTRGQQVTLSCSPISGHRSVSWYQQTPGQGLQFLFEYFSETQRNKGNFPGRFSGRQFSNSRSEMNVSTLELGDSALYLCASSPGQTYGYTFGSGTRLTVV.

The chain employs TRBV7-9 and TRBJ2-7; no definite D call. The CDR3 has 13 residues. Germline V gene data show CDR1 as SEHNR and CDR2 as FQNEAQ (reference sequence). The V and J ends lost 5 bases and 2 bases respectively, with 10 bases between them. The CDR3 DNA sequence: TGTGCCAGCAGCCCCATAGGGACCTACGAGCAGTACTTC. Its translation: CASSPIGTYEQYF.

The chain joins TRBV7-3 to TRBJ2-5, with TRBD2 matching 10 bases. V shed 1 base, J shed 3 bases, and the junction held 5 bases outside the gene matches. The CDR3 totals 16 residues. Germline CDR1 is SGHTA and CDR2 is FQGTGA. In nucleotides, the CDR3 is TGTGCCAGCAGCTTAAGGGCTAGCGGGAGCAAAGAGACCCAGTACTTC. It yields the protein CASSLRASGSKETQYF.

About this clone: At one end, the junction sequence differs from germline, possibly due to a read error. This chain joins TRBV6-5 and TRBJ1-1, with D tentatively TRBD1 (6 bases). Per the germline V gene, CDR1 is MNHEY and CDR2 is SVGAGI. There are 15 residues in the CDR3. As DNA, the CDR3 is TGTGTCAGCAGCCCTTGGGACACGGCGAACACTGAAGCTTTCTTT. Its translation: CVSSPWDTANTEAFF.

The J gene is TRBJ1-1, the V gene TRBV7-2; D not resolved. The V end lost 1 base, the J end lost 7 bases, and 13 bases lay between the germline ends. CDR1 is SGHTA and CDR2 is FQGNSA in the germline V gene. CDR3 length: 14 amino acids. For the CDR3, the DNA is TGTGCCAGCAGCTTAGATAGAACTCTCCTTGAAGCTTTCTTT. Its protein product is CASSLDRTLLEAFF. The variable domain in full, completed from reference TRBV7-2 and TRBJ1-1, reads GAGVSQSPSNKVTEKGKDVELRCDPISGHTALYWYRQSLGQGLEFLIYFQGNSAPDKSGLPSDRFSAERTGGSVSTLTIQRTQQEDSAVYLCASSLDRTLLEAFFGQGTRLTVV.

J is TRBJ2-1 and V is TRBV13; 9 nucleotides match TRBD1. Germline V gives CDR1 PRHDT, CDR2 FYEKMQ (reference sequence). The CDR3 contains 12 residues. The junction had 3 bases not matched to a gene; V was cut back by 5 bases and J by 10 bases. In nucleotides, the CDR3 is TGTGCCAGCAGCGTCGGGACAGGGGAGCAGTTCTTC. Residues: CASSVGTGEQFF.

Only a few counts were recorded for this clone. This chain uses TRBV27 with TRBJ2-7; no clear D gene. Trimming took off 5 bases at V and 3 bases at J, with 11 bases between the two ends. There are 13 residues in the CDR3. CDR1 is MNHEY, CDR2 SMNVEV, per germline (reference sequence). CDR3 sequence: CASSPGRSYEQYF. CDR3 in DNA: TGTGCCAGCAGTCCCGGAAGGAGCTACGAGCAGTACTTC.

The chain employs TRBV21-1 and TRBJ2-3; the table calls TRBD1, which could not be checked here. TRBV21-1 is termed a pseudogene. The CDR3 spans 15 residues. The CDR3 DNA reads as TGTGCCAGCAGCCCAACCCGGACAGGCACAGATACGCAGTATTTT. Its protein is CASSPTRTGTDTQYF.

J is TRBJ2-5 and V is TRBV11-2; 12 bases agree with TRBD2. The CDR3 loop spans 18 amino acids. Germline lookup yields CDR1 SGHAT and CDR2 FQNNGV. V lost 0 bases to trimming and J lost 5 bases; unmatched junction nucleotides: 10. The CDR3 is CASSLDFIASGGEETQYF. The CDR3 DNA follows: TGTGCCAGCAGCTTAGATTTTATTGCTAGCGGGGGGGAGGAGACCCAGTACTTC.

V is TRBV7-9 and J is TRBJ2-7, with D unclear. CDR1 and CDR2 (germline): SEHNR, FQNEAQ (reference sequence). Trimming removed 3 bases from V and 4 bases from J, with 7 bases in between. The CDR3 spans 12 residues. In DNA form, the CDR3 reads TGTGCCAGCAGCTTGAACAGATACGAGCAGTACTTC. Its protein is CASSLNRYEQYF.

The chain employs TRBV11-2 and TRBJ2-7, with TRBD2 as a possible D gene (5 bases). Germline CDR1 and CDR2: SGHAT and FQNNGV. This CDR3 contains 17 residues. Trimming shortened V by 0 bases and J by 1 base, and 16 bases separated the two germline ends. CDR3 sequence reads: CASSLDLSGFRSYEQYF. The CDR3 region has the DNA TGTGCCAGCAGCTTAGATCTATCGGGGTTTCGGTCCTACGAGCAGTACTTC.

The chain couples TRBV27 to TRBJ1-2; no definite D call. The CDR3 is 13 residues long. The V end lost 3 bases, the J end lost 2 bases, and 7 bases lay between the germline ends. The germline V gene encodes CDR1 MNHEY and CDR2 SMNVEV (reference sequence). This CDR3 is CASSFGQNYGYTF. The CDR3 DNA reads as TGTGCCAGCAGTTTCGGCCAGAACTATGGCTACACCTTC.

The rearrangement joins TRBV27 to TRBJ2-5, with D maybe TRBD1 (6 bases). Germline CDR1 is MNHEY and CDR2 is SMNVEV (reference sequence). Trimming left V 8 bases short and J 3 bases short, with 13 bases between. This CDR3 is 13 amino acids long. Here the CDR3 DNA reads TGTGCCAGCCAAACCACAGGGAAAGAGACCCAGTACTTC. Protein product: CASQTTGKETQYF.

The chain has TRBV27 and TRBJ1-2, with TRBD1 matching 8 bases. CDR3 length: 15 residues. Losses at the gene ends were 5 bases for V and 6 bases for J; bases not matched to a gene: 11. Germline V gene lookup returns CDR1 MNHEY and CDR2 SMNVEV (reference sequence). CDR3 region: CASSRSTGARNGYTF. Written as DNA, the CDR3 is TGTGCCAGCAGTCGCTCGACAGGGGCGAGGAATGGCTACACCTTC.